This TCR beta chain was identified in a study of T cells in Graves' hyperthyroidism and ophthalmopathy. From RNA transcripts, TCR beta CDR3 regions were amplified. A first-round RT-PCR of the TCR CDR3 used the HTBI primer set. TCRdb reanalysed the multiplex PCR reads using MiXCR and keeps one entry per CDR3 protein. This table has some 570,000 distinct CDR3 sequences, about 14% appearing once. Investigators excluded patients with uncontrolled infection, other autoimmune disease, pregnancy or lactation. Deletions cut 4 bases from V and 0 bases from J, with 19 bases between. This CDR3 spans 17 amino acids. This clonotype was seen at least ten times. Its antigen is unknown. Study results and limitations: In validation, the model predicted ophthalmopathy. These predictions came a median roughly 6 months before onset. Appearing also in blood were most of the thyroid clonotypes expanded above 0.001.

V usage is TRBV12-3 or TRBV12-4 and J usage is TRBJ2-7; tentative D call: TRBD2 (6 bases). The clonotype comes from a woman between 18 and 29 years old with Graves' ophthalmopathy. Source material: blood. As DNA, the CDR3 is TGTGCCAGCAGTTCCGCGGGATCTAGGTCACCCTCCTACGAGCAGTACTTC. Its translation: CASSSAGSRSPSYEQYF.